What follows are 11 T cell receptor beta chains derived from one specimen sequenced in a study of T cell changes during pregnancy in multiple sclerosis. Data came from immunoSEQ multiplex PCR; TCRdb stores just in-frame clones and leaves some out. The sample has around 70,000 clones; around 90% are singletons. The sequences come from CD4+ T cells from peripheral blood mononuclear cells, collected after pregnancy. These receptors were obtained from a female donor with multiple sclerosis, enrolled in a pregnancy study.

V usage is TRBV19 and J usage is TRBJ1-1, with TRBD1 matching over 8 bases. V lost 6 bases to trimming and J lost 4 bases; unmatched junction nucleotides: 7. The CDR3 is 14 residues long. The germline V gene has CDR1 LNHDA and CDR2 SQIVND (reference sequence). The chain's CDR3 is CASSVAGGITEAFF. DNA of the CDR3: TGTGCCAGTAGCGTGGCAGGGGGCATCACTGAAGCTTTCTTT. Full variable domain (remainder filled in from reference TRBV19 and TRBJ1-1): DGGITQSPKYLFRKEGQNVTLSCEQNLNHDAMYWYRQDPGQGLRLIYYSQIVNDFQKGDIAEGYSVSREKKESFPLTVTSAQKNPTAFYLCASSVAGGITEAFFGQGTRLTVV.

This clone has a single count. V usage is TRBV11-2 and J usage is TRBJ2-7, with D possibly TRBD1 on 6 matching bases. Per the germline V gene, CDR1 is SGHAT and CDR2 is FQNNGV. The CDR3 sequence is 18 residues long. Trimming left V 1 base short and J 0 bases short, with 19 bases between. In nucleotides, the CDR3 is TGTGCCAGCAGCTTAGGCACAGGGAGAGCGGCCTTCTCCTACGAGCAGTACTTC. This codes for CASSLGTGRAAFSYEQYF.

V is TRBV5-1 and J is TRBJ1-5; D remains ambiguous. Germline V gene data show CDR1 as SGHRS and CDR2 as YFSETQ. Trimming removed 0 bases from V and 3 bases from J, with 7 bases in between. The CDR3 is 14 residues long. In nucleotides, the CDR3 is TGCGCCAGCAGCTTGGACGGGATCAATCAGCCCCAGCATTTT. Translation: CASSLDGINQPQHF.

The chain links TRBV28 to TRBJ1-2; TRBD1 is a possible D gene (6 bases). This CDR3 region has 14 residues. V dropped 6 bases and J dropped 4 bases, with 15 bases sitting between them. Looked up from germline, CDR1 is MDHEN and CDR2 is SYDVKM. DNA for the CDR3: TGTGCCAGCAGCTCTAACAGGGATGCCTATGGCTACACCTTC. Its protein is CASSSNRDAYGYTF.

The chain joins TRBV29-1 to TRBJ2-3; 8 bases align to TRBD1. V lost 4 bases and J lost 3; bases outside the gene matches: 6. Germline V gene sequence: CDR1 SQVTM, CDR2 ANQGSEA. This CDR3 contains 14 residues. This chain's CDR3 is CSVVGTGGTDTQYF. CDR3 bases: TGCAGCGTTGTGGGGACAGGTGGGACAGATACGCAGTATTTT.

The chain joins TRBV28 to TRBJ1-2; tentatively, D is TRBD1 (5 bases). Germline assignment: CDR1 MDHEN and CDR2 SYDVKM. V dropped 5 bases and J dropped 8 bases, with 12 bases sitting between them. This CDR3 spans 12 amino acids. CDR3 loop: CASSVRVNGYTF. CDR3 DNA: TGTGCCAGCAGTGTCAGGGTCAACGGCTACACCTTC.

J is TRBJ1-1 and V is TRBV18; maybe TRBD1 (5 bases). This CDR3 spans 14 amino acids. Germline V CDR1 and CDR2: KGHSH, LQKENI. The germline V and J ends were trimmed by 2 bases and 1 base, with 8 bases remaining between them. CDR3 DNA: TGTGCCAGCTCACCAGGGGCGCCGAACACTGAAGCTTTCTTT. Translating it yields CASSPGAPNTEAFF.

V is TRBV15 and J is TRBJ2-7; 11 bases match TRBD1. CDR3 size: 15 residues. CDR1 and CDR2 from the germline V gene are LNHNV and YYDKDF (reference sequence). V lost 4 bases and J lost 3; bases outside the gene matches: 5. This CDR3 reads CATSIRDRGNYEQYF. The CDR3, as DNA: TGTGCCACCAGCATTCGGGACAGGGGGAACTACGAGCAGTACTTC.

This chain joins TRBV4-2 and TRBJ1-2; 8 bases align to TRBD1. Germline V gene sequence: CDR1 LGHNA, CDR2 YNFKEQ. CDR3 length: 15 residues. Trimming took 2 bases from V and 3 from J; bases not matched to a gene: 5. DNA of the CDR3: TGTGCCAGCAGCCAAAGACAGGGGATCGACTATGGCTACACCTTC. It translates to CASSQRQGIDYGYTF.

The chain combines TRBV12-1 with TRBJ1-2; the table's TRBD1 call for D was not verified on the DNA. TRBV12-1 is marked as a pseudogene. This CDR3 is built from 14 residues. CDR3 sequence reads: CASSLRDRDYGYTF. The DNA of the CDR3 is TGTGCCAGCAGCCTCCGGGACAGGGACTATGGCTACACCTTC.

This chain uses TRBV7-2 with TRBJ2-7, with 11 nucleotides matching TRBD2. Germline assignment: CDR1 SGHTA and CDR2 FQGNSA. The CDR3 length is 17 residues. The ends lost 3 bases at V and 0 bases at J; junction bases unmatched: 7. The CDR3 here is CASSLLAGGLLSYEQYF. CDR3 in DNA: TGTGCCAGCAGCTTGCTAGCGGGGGGCCTACTCTCCTACGAGCAGTACTTC.